This TCR beta chain was captured by sequencing in a study of identical twins. General observations from the study: For zero-insertion analyses, partial confounding could come from invariant MAIT and iNKT cells. Fewer insertions characterized abundant cord blood beta clonotypes, whereas memory repertoires showed none.

TCRdb independently ran MiXCR on the 5' RACE reads; one entry per CDR3 protein. This table holds hundreds of thousands of distinct CDR3 sequences, over 8.5% found once. Germline V lookup: CDR1 SGHRS, CDR2 YFSETQ. V was pared by 2 bases and J by 1 base, with 17 bases between. The CDR3 has 17 residues. Note on this clonotype: Antigen unknown.

The sample was also reused in another study, on yellow fever vaccine responses in identical twins. That source adds: Twins reportedly had a vaccine T cell response that seemed partly convergent, partly personalized.

The TCR originated in a young woman in good health. V gene TRBV5-1 combines with J gene TRBJ2-3, with D unresolved. Sequenced: PBMCs. This CDR3 reads CASSFRTPHEGTDTQYF. CDR3 coding DNA: TGCGCCAGCAGCTTCCGGACGCCCCACGAGGGCACAGATACGCAGTATTTT.